This T cell receptor beta chain is from a study of T cells in Graves' hyperthyroidism and ophthalmopathy (dated by TCRdb to about 2019). With respect to the entire study: Peripheral blood samples were taken at initial diagnosis, before any treatment was given. The 100 or so discovery patients were divided at random into training and test sets in a 7:3 ratio. To identify distinguishing TCR V-J signatures, a discovery cohort of around 98 patients was used, comprising some 43 with Graves' ophthalmopathy and under 60 with stable Graves' hyperthyroidism. According to the paper, TCR Vbeta CDR3 sequencing was carried out on approximately 140 peripheral blood samples, which came from fewer than 50 ophthalmopathy, around 74 hyperthyroidism and approximately 17 progressor patients. Whether ophthalmopathy could be predicted prospectively was tested in an independent validation cohort made up of 18 to 20 hyperthyroidism patients plus 17 patients who later progressed to ophthalmopathy. Following sampling, methimazole starting at 30 mg daily was given to hyperthyroidism patients, and high-dose intravenous methylprednisolone was given to ophthalmopathy patients. In addition, the study compared T-cell repertoires in thyroid tissue and in blood from six Graves' hyperthyroidism patients.

Counted from cysteine to phenylalanine, this CDR3 has 16 amino acids. Only the CDR3 DNA stays, 48 bases, in frame from base 1. The germline ends are 13 bases apart after V is trimmed by 3 bases and J by 1 base. Via the germline V gene, CDR1 is MDHEN and CDR2 SYDVKM. The investigation overall reported the following: Blood samples also contained most of the expanded thyroid clonotypes (frequency above 0.001), which suggests that blood repertoires may reflect thyroid immune responses. In validation, the model predicted progression to ophthalmopathy a median of about 6 months before onset, with approximately 70% sensitivity and nearly 75% specificity. A 13 V-J signature model separated ophthalmopathy from stable hyperthyroidism, with roughly 88% sensitivity and 81.08% specificity in cross-validation and 80%/75% in testing. No statistical method was used to fix the sample size in advance, and group allocation was not hidden from the investigators.

In the ophthalmopathy patients, disease was moderately to severely active, with a Clinical Activity Score of 3 or more, a NOSPECS grade of 4 or more, and a duration of less than 3 months. Patients with uncontrolled infections, other autoimmune diseases, pregnancy or lactation were excluded. Diagnoses relied on clinical symptoms, serum thyroxine and TRAb, thyroid ultrasound and orbital computed tomography. Ficoll-Paque density gradient centrifugation was used to isolate PBMCs from around 10 ml of fresh peripheral blood. Total RNA was extracted using Trizol reagent, and RNA quality was assessed on an Agilent 2100 Bioanalyzer. This clonotype was observed many times. Its binding antigen is unknown. Base qualities are not recorded, but no much larger clone differs from it by a single base. The TCR beta CDR3 regions were amplified from RNA transcripts. The TCR CDR3 was subjected to a first round of RT-PCR using the HTBI primer set and the Qiagen OneStep RT-PCR kit. The libraries were constructed in a second round of multiplex PCR and then size-selected and purified. Sequencing of the libraries was done on an Illumina HiSeq2000 using paired-end 100 bp reads. The original methods were these. SOAPnuke was used to process the raw data, removing reads that contained adapters or uncalled bases, had a mean Phred below 15, or lacked an exact match to the constant primer or identifier. COPE v1.2.5 was used to merge high-quality paired reads, and clonotypes were defined as unique nucleotide sequences. MiTCR v1.1 was used to align clonotypes to the IMGT TRBV, TRBD and TRBJ reference segments. The analysis included only V-J combinations with a frequency above 0.0001, which together covered more than 98% of the repertoires. A TCS score was defined as the ratio of F50 (clonal expansion) to E x V (chaos), with BLOSUM62-based TCRdist applied between CDR3 peptides within each V-J. Welch's t-statistics and random forest reduced roughly 530 V-J features to about 12, which were used in a naive Bayes classifier (R e1071). TCRdb reprocessing: public reads trimmed at Q25 with fastp, clones called with MiXCR, in-frame beta chains kept. CDR3 protein duplicates are merged, each entry listing the most common genes and DNA. The V and J calls follow TCRdb's processing rather than the paper's. The sample table contains roughly 500,000 distinct CDR3 sequences; only one count was recorded for under 25% of them. The ten biggest clones cover approximately 49% of the sample.

Sequencing was done on a sample of blood. The clonotype was recovered from a woman in her 70s with Graves' ophthalmopathy. The chain joins TRBV28 to TRBJ1-5, with no D gene named confidently. The CDR3 region has the sequence CASSFLPRSSNQPQHF. The nucleotides read TGTGCCAGCAGTTTTCTTCCCAGGTCCAGCAATCAGCCCCAGCATTTT.